These 23 T cell receptor beta chains share one sample of origin, sequenced in a study of human T cells and chemical hapten exposure (dated by TCRdb to the early 2020s). During library preparation, unique molecular identifiers were attached to individual cDNA molecules so that TCRs could be counted in a quantitative, reproducible way. Through fastp at Q25 and MiXCR, TCRdb rebuilt clones from the public reads, retaining in-frame beta chains. Each record represents a unique CDR3 protein, reported with the most common genes and DNA among its rows. Recorded for this sample are roughly 120,000 distinct CDR3 sequences; around 9% of them occurred a single time. 1.4% of the sample goes to the ten largest clones. Total RNA was isolated from unfractionated whole blood collected in Tempus Blood RNA tubes. The sample was whole blood. Receptors originate from a human donor in good health. Some clones in this sample may be carry-over from other donors' samples. Donor details come from another sample of the same person, matched by shared clones.

The table lists this clonotype with a few counts. The chain carries TRBV14 and TRBJ2-7; TRBD1 is a possible D gene (7 bases). Trimming took off 4 bases at V and 3 bases at J, with 16 bases between the two ends. Germline V gene data show CDR1 as SGHDN and CDR2 as FVKESK. The CDR3 runs to 15 residues. Here the CDR3 DNA reads TGTGCCAGCAGCCTTTACAGGGGAGGAGGCTACGAGCAGTACTTC. It specifies CASSLYRGGGYEQYF.

The V gene is TRBV18, the J gene TRBJ2-7; D may be TRBD2 (6 bases). The germline V gene encodes CDR1 KGHSH and CDR2 LQKENI. Trimming shortened V by 5 bases and J by 2 bases, and 19 bases separated the two germline ends. This CDR3 is 16 amino acids long. CDR3 in amino acids: CASSSKGGVAPYEQYF. The DNA for the CDR3 is TGTGCCAGCTCATCAAAAGGAGGGGTGGCTCCCTACGAGCAGTACTTC.

This clonotype was counted many times. This rearrangement joins TRBV12-3 or TRBV12-4 to TRBJ1-3; D is undetermined. The CDR3 is 13 amino acids. Deletions cut 5 bases from V and 0 bases from J, with 5 bases between. The CDR3 sequence: CASSPISGNTIYF. CDR3 nucleotide sequence: TGTGCCAGCAGTCCGATCTCTGGAAACACCATATATTTT.

The rearrangement links TRBV12-3 or TRBV12-4 to TRBJ1-6; D is possibly TRBD1 (6 bases). The CDR3 is 14 residues long. Trimming stripped 6 bases from V and 8 bases from J, with 14 bases between. The CDR3 loop reads CASRPRGPDSPLHF. For the CDR3, the DNA is TGTGCCAGCAGGCCACGGGGGCCGGATTCACCCCTCCACTTT.

The chain links TRBV4-2 to TRBJ2-7; the D gene is possibly TRBD1 (6 bases). V dropped 0 bases and J dropped 2 bases, with 14 bases sitting between them. CDR1 and CDR2 (germline): LGHNA, YNFKEQ. CDR3 length equals 16 residues. CDR3 nucleotides: TGTGCCAGCAGCCAAGAAGACAGGTCCCCACCCTACGAGCAGTACTTC. The encoded protein is CASSQEDRSPPYEQYF.

This clonotype came up many times. The genes are TRBV5-4 and TRBJ1-2, with 7 bases that match TRBD1. Trimming removed 6 bases from V and 5 bases from J; junction bases left unmatched: 7. Germline V CDR1 and CDR2: SGHNT, YYREEE (reference sequence). CDR3 length equals 13 residues. Written as DNA, the CDR3 is TGTGCCAGCACCTTCGACAGGGAGTATGGCTACACCTTC. This translates into CASTFDREYGYTF.

V gene TRBV19 combines with J gene TRBJ2-1; D is unclear. There are 14 residues in the CDR3. Germline V gene sequence: CDR1 LNHDA, CDR2 SQIVND (reference sequence). Trimming pared 5 bases from V and 0 bases from J, leaving 8 bases between. The CDR3 DNA reads as TGTGCCAGTAGTCGGACGGTCTCCTACAATGAGCAGTTCTTC. It is translated as CASSRTVSYNEQFF.

The rearrangement uses TRBV20-1 and TRBJ2-2; D is possibly TRBD1 (6 bases). The CDR3 has 15 amino acids. With 5 bases removed from V and 3 bases from J, the gap between germline ends came to 16 bases. Per the germline V gene, CDR1 is DFQATT and CDR2 is SNEGSKA (reference sequence). The DNA for the CDR3 is TGCAGTGCTCACCCACCGACAGGCGACACCGGGGAGCTGTTTTTT. It encodes CSAHPPTGDTGELFF.

To note about this clonotype: A clone one base away is much larger, so this may be a read error. The rearrangement uses TRBV7-8 and TRBJ2-6; D unclear. The CDR3 loop spans 15 amino acids. The V gene's germline CDR1 is SGHVS and CDR2 FQNEAQ. V was trimmed by 6 bases and J by 0 bases, leaving 9 bases between them. This CDR3 is CASRYGSSGANVLTF. The CDR3 coding sequence is TGTGCCAGCAGATATGGTAGCTCTGGGGCCAACGTCCTGACTTTC.

The table lists this clonotype with many counts. The chain's CDR3 is CASSVGAGTVNEKLFF. CDR3 DNA: TGTGCCAGCAGCGTAGGGGCCGGGACGGTTAATGAAAAACTGTTTTTT. V gene TRBV9 combines with J gene TRBJ1-4; possible D gene TRBD1, 5 bases. The CDR3 is made up of 16 amino acids. Germline V CDR1 and CDR2: SGDLS, YYNGEE. V lost 0 bases, J lost 4 bases, and 13 bases lay in between.

In its sample, this clonotype was seen many times. The chain is built from TRBV7-9 and TRBJ1-2, with D perhaps matching TRBD1 (6 bases). V was shortened by 5 bases and J by 2 bases, with 12 bases between the two germline ends. The CDR3 is made up of 14 amino acids. Germline V lookup: CDR1 SEHNR, CDR2 FQNEAQ (reference sequence). In DNA form, the CDR3 reads TGTGCCAGCAGCCAGGACAGCGACAACTATGGCTACACCTTC. It specifies CASSQDSDNYGYTF.

The chain combines TRBV6-1 with TRBJ1-6; the match to TRBD1 covers 7 bases. Trimming took 7 bases from V and 6 from J; bases not matched to a gene: 6. The germline gives CDR1 MNHNS, CDR2 SASEGT. The CDR3 runs 14 residues. CDR3 nucleotide sequence: TGTGCCAGCATCCAGGGGGGTTTTAATTCACCCCTCCACTTT. Residues: CASIQGGFNSPLHF.

In its sample, this clonotype was seen many times. The chain couples TRBV11-3 to TRBJ2-2, with 11 bases that match TRBD1. V shed 4 bases, J shed 5 bases, and the junction held 6 bases outside the gene matches. The CDR3 has 16 residues. Germline assignment: CDR1 SGHNT and CDR2 YENEEA. The CDR3 reads CASSSGQGVVTGELFF. The CDR3 DNA reads TGTGCCAGCAGCTCGGGACAGGGGGTCGTTACCGGGGAGCTGTTTTTT.

Only a few counts were recorded for this clonotype. V and J are TRBV27 and TRBJ2-3; maybe TRBD1 (6 bases). V was shortened by 7 bases and J by 2 bases, with 10 bases between the two germline ends. Per the germline V gene, CDR1 is MNHEY and CDR2 is SMNVEV (reference sequence). The CDR3 consists of 13 residues. CDR3: CASTRTDTDTQYF. CDR3 nucleotide sequence: TGTGCCAGCACCAGGACAGACACAGATACGCAGTATTTT.

The chain links TRBV6-5 to TRBJ1-2, with TRBD1 matching 7 bases. V trimming: 6 bases; J trimming: 6 bases; junction bases outside the gene matches: 7. There are 13 residues in the CDR3. Germline CDR1 reads MNHEY; CDR2 reads SVGAGI. The DNA for the CDR3 is TGTGCCAGCAGACGCTCCCAGGGGGATGGCTACACCTTC. Its protein product is CASRRSQGDGYTF.

This clonotype was picked up a small number of times. The rearrangement uses TRBV12-3 or TRBV12-4 and TRBJ2-1; the D gene is possibly TRBD1 (6 bases). The germline V and J ends were trimmed by 4 bases and 15 bases, with 13 bases remaining between them. This CDR3 comprises 11 residues. The CDR3 spells CASSSKGEWFF. In nucleotides, the CDR3 is TGTGCCAGCAGTTCCAAGGGGGAATGGTTCTTC.

This clonotype has a count of ten or more. J is TRBJ2-1 and V is TRBV9, with TRBD2 as a possible D gene (5 bases). This CDR3 comprises 18 residues. Germline CDR1 and CDR2: SGDLS and YYNGEE. Trimming pared 0 bases from V and 0 bases from J, leaving 16 bases between. CDR3 sequence (DNA): TGTGCCAGCAGCGTAGAACCCCTGCGGGCAGTCTCCTACAATGAGCAGTTCTTC. It specifies CASSVEPLRAVSYNEQFF.

This clonotype has a handful of counts. The rearrangement links TRBV9 to TRBJ1-2, with D tentatively TRBD1 (5 bases). CDR1 is SGDLS, CDR2 YYNGEE, per germline. The CDR3 is made up of 14 amino acids. V lost 3 bases to trimming and J lost 1 base, with 10 bases between them. In nucleotides, the CDR3 is TGTGCCAGCAGCGGCGACAGCGTTAACTATGGCTACACCTTC. It is translated as CASSGDSVNYGYTF.

There are a few counts of this clonotype. V is TRBV14 and J is TRBJ2-7; TRBD1 might be the D (6 bases). The V gene's germline CDR1 is SGHDN and CDR2 FVKESK. Trimming shortened V by 3 bases and J by 3 bases, and 18 bases separated the two germline ends. CDR3 length equals 16 residues. The CDR3 region is CASSQTEGVRSYEQYF. CDR3 nucleotides: TGTGCCAGCAGCCAGACCGAGGGGGTAAGGAGCTACGAGCAGTACTTC.

The V call is TRBV10-3, the J call TRBJ2-1; D is undetermined. Trimming removed 6 bases at V and 1 base at J, with 13 bases between. Germline V gene sequence: CDR1 ENHRY, CDR2 SYGVKD. This CDR3 has 15 amino acids. The CDR3 region has the DNA TGTGCCATCAGCCCAGGTCCTAGATCCTACAATGAGCAGTTCTTC. Its translation: CAISPGPRSYNEQFF.

This clonotype was detected a few times. The chain couples TRBV6-1 to TRBJ2-1; 7 nucleotides match TRBD1. This CDR3 is built from 14 residues. The germline V gene encodes CDR1 MNHNS and CDR2 SASEGT. The V and J ends lost 11 bases and 0 bases, in that order; junction bases with no gene match: 7. The CDR3 spells CAGSRDSSYNEQFF. The CDR3 region has the DNA TGTGCCGGGAGCCGGGACAGCTCCTACAATGAGCAGTTCTTC.

In this sample, this clonotype turned up a few times. This chain connects TRBV4-1 to TRBJ1-5; 7 bases match TRBD1. CDR3 length equals 15 residues. Germline CDR1 and CDR2: MGHRA and YSYEKL. Trimming at V came to 3 bases and at J to 7 bases, leaving 9 bases not matched to a gene. In nucleotides, the CDR3 is TGCGCCAGCAGCCACCGCCAGACAGGGAACCAGCCCCAGCATTTT. Amino acid sequence: CASSHRQTGNQPQHF.

The chain is built from TRBV12-5 and TRBJ2-1, with D unresolved. The germline CDR1 and CDR2 sequences are LGHNT and FRNRAP. V lost 4 bases and J 6 bases, leaving 16 bases between the germline ends. This CDR3 is built from 15 residues. The CDR3 is CASGSTPRVINEQFF. The CDR3 DNA sequence: TGTGCTAGTGGTTCAACCCCCCGGGTGATCAATGAGCAGTTCTTC.